These 28 T cell receptor beta chains were sequenced from one sample in a study of blood T cell repertoires in COVID-19. Clones were read by immunoSEQ multiplex PCR, and TCRdb kept only the in-frame ones, dropping some. Of about 180,000 clones listed, approximately 90% are singletons. The sequenced sample was peripheral blood. Receptor source: a man younger than 30 who had recovered from COVID-19.

The chain carries TRBV7-2 and TRBJ2-7; possibly TRBD1 for D (6 bases). Germline-derived CDR1 and CDR2 are SGHTA and FQGNSA. The CDR3 totals 14 residues. Trimming stripped 0 bases from V and 2 bases from J, with 8 bases between. In nucleotides, the CDR3 is TGTGCCAGCAGCTTAGCCCGGACAGCCTACGAGCAGTACTTC. Translating gives CASSLARTAYEQYF.

The chain is built from TRBV4-2 and TRBJ1-2; 9 positions match TRBD1. Germline V CDR1 and CDR2: LGHNA, YNFKEQ. Germline trimming cut 3 bases from V and 2 bases from J; bases unmatched to any gene: 7. This CDR3 contains 16 residues. The CDR3 region has the DNA TGTGCCAGCAGCCAGGCTACCGGGACAGGGAACTATGGCTACACCTTC. This translates into CASSQATGTGNYGYTF.

The chain uses TRBV5-1 and TRBJ2-7; a weak D match, TRBD2 (6 bases). Trimming shortened V by 8 bases and J by 0 bases, and 15 bases separated the two germline ends. Germline V gene sequence: CDR1 SGHRS, CDR2 YFSETQ. This CDR3 contains 14 residues. In DNA form, the CDR3 reads TGCGCCAGTAACAGCGGGCCGAGCTCCTACGAGCAGTACTTC. It is translated as CASNSGPSSYEQYF.

The rearrangement links TRBV10-2 to TRBJ2-1, with TRBD2 matching 10 bases. The CDR3 totals 16 residues. V dropped 6 bases and J dropped 4; count of bases not matched to a gene: 9. CDR1 is WSHSY, CDR2 SAAADI, per germline. This chain's CDR3 is CASSDELAGKYNEQFF. DNA for the CDR3: TGCGCCAGCAGCGATGAACTAGCGGGAAAATACAATGAGCAGTTCTTC.

The chain joins TRBV29-1 to TRBJ2-7, with 7 positions matching TRBD1. CDR3 length: 14 residues. V gave up 8 bases and J gave up 0 bases; unmatched junction bases: 10. Germline CDR1 and CDR2: SQVTM and ANQGSEA. In DNA, the CDR3 is TGCAGCATATTAACCGGGACAGTCTCCTACGAGCAGTACTTC. Residues: CSILTGTVSYEQYF.

This sequence joins TRBV4-3 and TRBJ1-1, with a possible D match to TRBD1 (6 bases). Germline values: CDR1 LGHNA, CDR2 YSLEER. The ends were cut back, 1 base at V and 0 bases at J, with 15 bases in the middle. The CDR3 runs to 17 residues. CDR3 region: CASSQGTENNMNTEAFF. DNA of the CDR3: TGCGCCAGCAGCCAAGGGACAGAAAACAACATGAACACTGAAGCTTTCTTT.

As for this clone: The sample holds other DNA sequences that translate to the same CDR3. Here the CDR3 reads CASSFGQDYEQYF. In DNA, the CDR3 is TGTGCCAGCAGTTTCGGACAGGACTACGAGCAGTACTTC. The rearrangement links TRBV27 to TRBJ2-7; 7 bases align to TRBD1. The junction had 2 bases not matched to a gene; V was cut back by 3 bases and J by 3 bases. The CDR3 is 13 amino acids. The germline gives CDR1 MNHEY, CDR2 SMNVEV (reference sequence).

This chain uses TRBV2 with TRBJ2-3, with 8 bases identical to TRBD1. V was pared by 6 bases and J by 2 bases, with 4 bases of the junction left unmatched. The germline CDR1 and CDR2 sequences are SNHLY and FYNNEI. This CDR3 region has 14 residues. The DNA for the CDR3 is TGTGCCAGCAGGAGGACAGGGCACACAGATACGCAGTATTTT. This codes for CASRRTGHTDTQYF.

This clone was seen only once. The genes are TRBV9 and TRBJ1-1; 7 nucleotides match TRBD1. J was trimmed by 5 bases and V by 2 bases; bases with no gene match: 12. Germline V gives CDR1 SGDLS, CDR2 YYNGEE. The CDR3 totals 16 residues. DNA for the CDR3: TGTGCCAGCAGCGTCGGGACAGACCTCCGGGATACTGAAGCTTTCTTT. Protein product: CASSVGTDLRDTEAFF.

The V gene is TRBV5-4, the J gene TRBJ2-1; 8 nucleotides agree with TRBD2. Germline V gene sequence: CDR1 SGHNT, CDR2 YYREEE (reference sequence). This CDR3 has 16 amino acids. Trimming took 4 bases from V and 2 from J; bases not matched to a gene: 8. CDR3: CASSQPGLGAYNEQFF. CDR3 sequence (DNA): TGTGCCAGCAGCCAGCCGGGACTAGGTGCCTACAATGAGCAGTTCTTC. The variable domain in full, with the rest retrieved from reference TRBV5-4 and TRBJ2-1, is ETGVTQSPTHLIKTRGQQVTLRCSSQSGHNTVSWYQQALGQGPQFIFQYYREEENGRGNFPPRFSGLQFPNYSSELNVNALELDDSALYLCASSQPGLGAYNEQFFGPGTRLTVL.

In regard to this clone: The junction departs from the called germline gene at one end, perhaps through a read error. The J gene is TRBJ2-3, the V gene TRBV30, with a possible D match to TRBD1 (6 bases). The CDR3 spans 11 residues. The germline CDR1 and CDR2 sequences are GTSNPN and SVGIG (reference sequence). CDR3 nucleotides: TGTGCCTGGCGAACCGACAGGCGACCTTGTTTT. Translated: CAWRTDRRPCF. The full variable domain, with the rest looked up from reference TRBV30 and TRBJ2-3, is SQTIHQWPATLVQPVGSPLSLECTVEGTSNPNLYWYRQAAGRGLQLLFYSVGIGQISSEVPQNLSASRPQDRQFILSSKKLLLSDSGFYLCAWRTDRRPCFGPGTRLTVL.

This rearrangement joins TRBV9 to TRBJ1-4; tentatively, D is TRBD1 (5 bases). The CDR3 covers 13 residues. Trimming removed 0 bases from V and 8 bases from J, with 8 bases in between. Germline CDR1 SGDLS, CDR2 YYNGEE. The CDR3 coding sequence is TGTGCCAGCAGCGTAGTGGAGGGGGAAAAACTGTTTTTT. Translating gives CASSVVEGEKLFF.

This chain uses TRBV30 with TRBJ2-7; the match to TRBD1 covers 8 bases. This CDR3 is 13 amino acids long. In germline, CDR1 is GTSNPN, CDR2 SVGIG (reference sequence). V dropped 3 bases and J dropped 6; count of bases not matched to a gene: 7. CDR3 in amino acids: CAWRFQGAGEQYF. The CDR3 DNA reads as TGTGCCTGGAGGTTCCAGGGGGCCGGCGAGCAGTACTTC.

The chain couples TRBV28 to TRBJ2-7, with TRBD1 matching 9 bases. The CDR3 is 12 residues long. The trim removed 8 bases at V and 6 bases at J, leaving 5 bases unmatched. Germline loops: CDR1 MDHEN, CDR2 SYDVKM. This CDR3 reads CASRDRVGEQYF. In nucleotides, the CDR3 is TGTGCCAGCCGGGACAGGGTGGGCGAGCAGTACTTC.

The V call is TRBV9, the J call TRBJ2-7; D is possibly TRBD1 (5 bases). Trimming pared 0 bases from V and 3 bases from J, leaving 7 bases between. Per germline, CDR1 SGDLS and CDR2 YYNGEE. The CDR3 has 13 amino acids. Written as DNA, the CDR3 is TGTGCCAGCAGCGTAGACCAGGGCTACGAGCAGTACTTC. It encodes CASSVDQGYEQYF. The full variable domain, in which reference TRBV9 and TRBJ2-7 provide the parts outside the CDR3, is DSGVTQTPKHLITATGQRVTLRCSPRSGDLSVYWYQQSLDQGLQFLIQYYNGEERAKGNILERFSAQQFPDLHSELNLSSLELGDSALYFCASSVDQGYEQYFGPGTRLTVT.

The chain combines TRBV9 with TRBJ2-4; TRBD1 agrees at 8 bases. The CDR3 length is 14 residues. V lost 3 bases and J lost 6; bases outside the gene matches: 5. The germline V gene encodes CDR1 SGDLS and CDR2 YYNGEE. In DNA form, the CDR3 reads TGTGCCAGCAGCGCGGACAGGGTAGGAAACATTCAGTACTTC. Amino acid sequence: CASSADRVGNIQYF.

The V gene is TRBV5-1, the J gene TRBJ2-1; 7 nucleotides align to TRBD2. The germline V gene encodes CDR1 SGHRS and CDR2 YFSETQ. The J segment lost 5 bases and the V segment lost 5 bases, leaving 10 bases of the junction unmatched. The CDR3 covers 15 residues. The CDR3 coding sequence is TGCGCCAGCAGGTCAGGAAGCGGGAAAGACAATGAGCAGTTCTTC. Translation: CASRSGSGKDNEQFF.

The CDR3 DNA reads TGTGCCACCAAAGGAAGGGACCCGAGGGGGAATGAGCAGTTCTTC. Protein sequence: CATKGRDPRGNEQFF. The chain has TRBV15 and TRBJ2-1, with a possible D match to TRBD1 (6 bases). The CDR3 is 15 amino acids. V lost 7 bases to trimming and J lost 7 bases, with 20 bases between them. CDR1 and CDR2 from the germline V gene are LNHNV and YYDKDF (reference sequence).

The gene calls are TRBV4-1 and TRBJ1-5; D is possibly TRBD1 (6 bases). Germline CDR1 reads MGHRA; CDR2 reads YSYEKL. V was shortened by 4 bases and J by 1 base, with 14 bases between the two germline ends. CDR3 length: 16 amino acids. This CDR3 is CASSPNDRSSNQPQHF. CDR3 bases: TGCGCCAGCAGCCCAAACGACAGGTCCAGCAATCAGCCCCAGCATTTT.

The chain has TRBV2 and TRBJ1-1; D remains unclear. There are 15 residues in the CDR3. Trimming shortened V by 6 bases and J by 8 bases, and 22 bases separated the two germline ends. Germline CDR1 is SNHLY and CDR2 is FYNNEI. CDR3 sequence reads: CASSYGPGARGEAFF. Written as DNA, the CDR3 is TGTGCCAGCAGCTATGGCCCGGGCGCACGAGGGGAAGCTTTCTTT.

In DNA, the CDR3 is TGTGCCAGCAGTTGGGTGGGGGCGGGAGATACGCAGTATTTT. It codes for CASSWVGAGDTQYF. This chain links TRBV6-5 with TRBJ2-3; D may be TRBD1 (6 bases). Germline-derived CDR1 and CDR2 are MNHEY and SVGAGI. The CDR3 extends over 14 amino acids. Trimming stripped 4 bases from V and 5 bases from J, with 13 bases between.

The rearrangement uses TRBV4-2 and TRBJ2-7; 7 nucleotides line up with TRBD1. CDR1 is LGHNA and CDR2 is YNFKEQ in the germline V gene. This CDR3 region has 18 residues. V lost 1 base to trimming and J lost 4 bases; unmatched junction nucleotides: 16. CDR3 DNA: TGTGCCAGCAGCCAAGGGGGACAGACCCCTTATCCCAAATACGAGCAGTACTTC. It codes for CASSQGGQTPYPKYEQYF.

The chain uses TRBV7-2 and TRBJ1-3; TRBD1 aligns across 8 bases. Unmatched junction bases numbered 6, after V lost 5 bases and J lost 3 bases. Germline CDR1 is SGHTA and CDR2 is FQGNSA. The CDR3 sequence is 15 residues long. The CDR3 loop is CASSIDRGYGNTIYF. Here the CDR3 DNA reads TGTGCCAGCAGCATAGACAGGGGATATGGAAACACCATATATTTT. The full variable domain, with the rest looked up from reference TRBV7-2 and TRBJ1-3, is GAGVSQSPSNKVTEKGKDVELRCDPISGHTALYWYRQSLGQGLEFLIYFQGNSAPDKSGLPSDRFSAERTGGSVSTLTIQRTQQEDSAVYLCASSIDRGYGNTIYFGEGSWLTVV.

This chain joins TRBV7-9 and TRBJ2-3; 10 nucleotides match TRBD2. From germline, CDR1 is SEHNR and CDR2 FQNEAQ (reference sequence). This CDR3 region has 15 residues. V shed 2 bases, J shed 3 bases, and the junction held 2 bases outside the gene matches. In DNA form, the CDR3 reads TGTGCCAGCAGCTTAAAGCGGGAGGGAACAGATACGCAGTATTTT. It yields the protein CASSLKREGTDTQYF. Full variable domain (rest looked up from reference TRBV7-9 and TRBJ2-3): DTGVSQNPRHKITKRGQNVTFRCDPISEHNRLYWYRQTLGQGPEFLTYFQNEAQLEKSRLLSDRFSAERPKGSFSTLEIQRTEQGDSAMYLCASSLKREGTDTQYFGPGTRLTVL.

V usage is TRBV9 and J usage is TRBJ1-4; TRBD1 agrees at 7 bases. The V and J ends lost 3 bases and 5 bases, in that order; junction bases with no gene match: 7. The CDR3 consists of 15 residues. Germline CDR1 SGDLS, CDR2 YYNGEE. CDR3 bases: TGTGCCAGCAGCGACCGGGACAGAGAAAATGAAAAACTGTTTTTT. As protein: CASSDRDRENEKLFF.

The V gene is TRBV19, the J gene TRBJ1-2; TRBD1 aligns across 11 bases. The CDR3 spans 15 residues. The germline gives CDR1 LNHDA, CDR2 SQIVND (reference sequence). V lost 3 bases, J lost 6 bases, and 6 bases stayed unmatched. In nucleotides, the CDR3 is TGTGCCAGTAGTATCATCGGGACAGGGGGACATGGCTACACCTTC. Translated, it gives CASSIIGTGGHGYTF.

This chain joins TRBV9 and TRBJ1-2, with 12 bases fitting TRBD1. The junction had 8 bases not matched to a gene; V was cut back by 2 bases and J by 6 bases. The CDR3 consists of 16 residues. The germline V gene has CDR1 SGDLS and CDR2 YYNGEE. Written as DNA, the CDR3 is TGTGCCAGCAGCGTCTCCGGGACAGGGGGCTATAATGGCTACACCTTC. Protein product: CASSVSGTGGYNGYTF.

This clone occurred a few times. This rearrangement joins TRBV19 to TRBJ1-1; no reliable D call. Trimming stripped 3 bases from V and 1 base from J, with 3 bases between. CDR1 LNHDA and CDR2 SQIVND come from the germline V gene (reference sequence). The CDR3 contains 12 residues. CDR3 loop: CASSIGNTEAFF. Here the CDR3 DNA reads TGTGCCAGTAGTATCGGGAACACTGAAGCTTTCTTT.